The rows below give T cell receptor beta chains drawn from one sample of a study of blood T cells in healthy people across ages. TCRdb reprocessed the 5' RACE reads via MiXCR and lists one record per CDR3 protein. Here the sample spans hundreds of thousands of distinct CDR3 sequences, around 21% being singletons. Sequencing was done on a sample of blood. The receptors were sampled from a man in his 70s in good health. The CDR3 runs from the conserved cysteine through the conserved F or W. D genes are given only for firm matches. Clone size, where shown, is once, few, many, or a class for clones that have expanded.

j_gene,v_gene,abundance,d_gene,CDR3nt,CDR3aa
TRBJ2-5,TRBV7-2,many,-,TGTGCCAGCAGCTTGGGTTTGCGGGATGGAGTGGAGACCCAGTACTTC,CASSLGLRDGVETQYF
TRBJ2-2,TRBV6-5,-,-,TGTGCCAGCAGTTACCGGTTCGGGGAGCTGTTTTTT,CASSYRFGELFF
TRBJ2-7,TRBV27,-,TRBD2,TGTGCCAGCAGTTTTAGCGGGGGGGACACCTACGAGCAGTACTTC,CASSFSGGDTYEQYF
TRBJ2-3,TRBV19,few,-,TGTGCCAGTAGTACAGGACCTTTGGATACGCAGTATTTT,CASSTGPLDTQYF
TRBJ2-1,TRBV12-3/TRBV12-4,few,TRBD2,TGTGCCAGCAGTTTCCAAGCGGGAGGGAGCGACAATGAGCAGTTCTTC,CASSFQAGGSDNEQFF
TRBJ2-5,TRBV6-2/TRBV6-3,-,-,TGTGCCAGCAGTCCCGGGACTCCTCAAGGGAGGATCCAAGAGACCCAGTACTTC,CASSPGTPQGRIQETQYF
TRBJ1-4,TRBV5-1,many,TRBD1,TGCGCCAGCAGCCGTTCCGGGACAGGGGACGAAAAACTGTTTTTT,CASSRSGTGDEKLFF
TRBJ2-2,TRBV20-1,few,-,TGCAGTGCTAGTAAGGGGGGACTTAACACCGGGGAGCTGTTTTTT,CSASKGGLNTGELFF
TRBJ2-2,TRBV5-1,many,-,TGCGCCAGCAGCTTGGCAGGGACCGGGGAGCTGTTTTTT,CASSLAGTGELFF
TRBJ2-7,TRBV6-6,-,TRBD2,TGTGCCAGCAGTTGGGGACTAGCGGGGCCCGGCTACGAGCAGTACTTC,CASSWGLAGPGYEQYF
TRBJ2-3,TRBV20-1,few,TRBD2,TGCAGTGAGGGCGGGAGTGGGGATACGCAGTATTTT,CSEGGSGDTQYF
TRBJ1-5,TRBV12-3/TRBV12-4,-,-,TGTGCCAGCAGTTCCTCGGGAAGGGATCAGCCCCAGCATTTT,CASSSSGRDQPQHF
TRBJ2-3,TRBV6-2/TRBV6-3,few,TRBD2,TGTGCCAGCAGTTATTCTAGCGGGAGGGTCACAGATACGCAGTATTTT,CASSYSSGRVTDTQYF
TRBJ2-7,TRBV20-1,-,-,TGCAGTGCTGTACTAGCCACCTACGAGCAGTACTTC,CSAVLATYEQYF
TRBJ2-7,TRBV5-1,once,TRBD1,TGCGCCAGCAGCCGGGACAGGGGCCACGAGCAGTACTTC,CASSRDRGHEQYF
TRBJ1-1,TRBV18,few,-,TGTGCCAGCTCACCACCGTTGGGGGCATCGGTTACTGAAGCTTTCTTT,CASSPPLGASVTEAFF
TRBJ2-7,TRBV9,-,-,TGTGCCAGCAGCGCCTCACAGGTGTCCTACGAGCAGTACTTC,CASSASQVSYEQYF
TRBJ1-2,TRBV19,-,-,TGTGCCAGTAACGTCCCAGGGAGAGGCTATGGCTACACCTTC,CASNVPGRGYGYTF
TRBJ2-5,TRBV21-1,few,-,TGTGCCAGCAGCAAATTAAGCGCTGAGACCCAGTACTTC,CASSKLSAETQYF
TRBJ1-1,TRBV5-1,-,TRBD1,TGCGCCAGCAGCCCGGGGGACAGCCCCATGAACACTGAAGCTTTCTTT,CASSPGDSPMNTEAFF
TRBJ1-2,TRBV18,few,-,TGTGCCAGCTCACCCAAAGAACATCATGGCTACACCTTC,CASSPKEHHGYTF